This TCR beta chain was sequenced during a study of blood T cells in healthy people across ages. Trimming took 5 bases from V and 7 from J, leaving 18 bases between them. Germline CDR1 reads DFQATT; CDR2 reads SNEGSKA (reference sequence). The CDR3 has 14 amino acids. It was with a sample-barcoded 5' primer and a J-beta primer mix that a second PCR of roughly 7 to 12 cycles was run. In TCRdb, the 5' RACE reads were re-called with MiXCR into one record per CDR3 protein. The table lists 1.5 million to 2 million distinct CDR3 sequences, under 30% of them singletons. This clonotype was recorded a few times. Its antigen is undetermined. Study-level results: It was held that diversity estimates obtained from one million T cells represented underestimates.

Donors were healthy Caucasian individuals from Russia aged about 6 to 95. Sequenced input: blood. This receptor was taken from a woman younger than 45 in good health. The chain couples TRBV20-1 to TRBJ2-1; maybe TRBD2 (6 bases). The DNA of the CDR3 is TGCAGTGCTGGCCCCGGGACTGGAAGAAATGAGCAGTTCTTC. Encoded protein: CSAGPGTGRNEQFF.